This T cell receptor (beta chain) stems from a study of Graves' ophthalmopathy and Graves' hyperthyroidism (dated by TCRdb to between 2017 and 2018). In terms of the full investigation: Stable hyperthyroidism was defined as no progression to ophthalmopathy within 18 months of follow-up. To tell Graves' ophthalmopathy apart from Graves' hyperthyroidism, and to predict which patients would progress to ophthalmopathy, the study relied on TCR beta repertoire signatures. In total, approximately 130 blood samples were TCR-sequenced: 43 ophthalmopathy, some 75 hyperthyroidism and approximately 17 hyperthyroidism-to-ophthalmopathy patients. To explore V-J signatures distinguishing ophthalmopathy from hyperthyroidism, a discovery set of more than 95 patients (roughly 42 ophthalmopathy, roughly 55 stable hyperthyroidism) was enrolled. An independent validation cohort was composed of 18 hyperthyroidism patients and approximately 15 patients who later progressed from hyperthyroidism to ophthalmopathy. In a handful of hyperthyroidism patients, the T-cell repertoire of thyroid tissue was compared with the T-cell repertoire of blood. Following sampling, methimazole starting at 30 mg daily was administered to hyperthyroidism patients, and high-dose intravenous methylprednisolone was administered to ophthalmopathy patients.

The germline ends are 14 bases apart after V is trimmed by 1 base and J by 8 bases. The CDR3 numbers 15 residues from cysteine through phenylalanine. CDR3 DNA only is kept here, 45 bases in frame from base 1. CDR1 and CDR2, looked up from the germline V gene, are MGHDK and SYGVNS. About this clonotype itself: Its antigen is unknown. Nothing much larger sits one base from this clone, and base qualities are not available.

For repertoire sequencing, the TCR beta CDR3 regions were amplified from RNA transcripts. The first round of RT-PCR was done with HTBI primers and the Qiagen OneStep RT-PCR kit, and was followed by a second round of multiplex PCR, then size selection and purification. Libraries were sequenced on an Illumina HiSeq2000 using paired-end 100 bp reads. Per the source publication's procedure: SOAPnuke was used to process the reads, throwing out any read that had adapters, had uncalled bases, had a mean Phred below 15, or lacked an exact constant-primer or identifier match. COPE v1.2.5 was used to merge the high-quality paired reads. Each unique nucleotide sequence was treated as a clonotype, and MiTCR v1.1 was used to align the clonotypes to the IMGT TRB V, D and J references. The analysis was limited to V-J combinations with a frequency above 0.0001, which together covered 99% to 99.2% of the repertoires. For each V-J combination, a TCR clonal expansion and chaos score was defined as F50 clonal expansion divided by the chaos observed in the TCRdist matrix. Welch's t-statistics and random forest were used to reduce the features to around 13 V-J combinations, which were then used as input to a naive Bayes classifier. The similarity between thyroid and blood repertoires was quantified using the Morisita-Horn index. In TCRdb, the public reads were trimmed at Q25 with fastp and aligned with MiXCR, with productive beta chains retained. Every CDR3 protein is listed once, alongside the most common genes and DNA of its rows. TCRdb, rather than the study authors, made the V and J calls. The sample yields around 1.1 million distinct CDR3 sequences; about 40% were counted once. The ten largest account for over 8.5% of the sample.

Hyperthyroidism patients were newly diagnosed, were aged 18 to 65 years, and had a disease duration under 2 months. Patients with other autoimmune diseases, uncontrolled infections, pregnancy or lactation were excluded. Diagnosis was based on clinical symptoms, serum thyroxine, TRAb, thyroid ultrasound and orbital computed tomography. Total RNA was extracted with Trizol reagent and quality-checked on an Agilent 2100 Bioanalyzer. The investigation overall reported the following: No statistical method was used to set the sample size in advance, and the investigators knew which group each participant was assigned to. In validation, the model predicted ophthalmopathy progression with about 70% sensitivity and 72.22% specificity; about a dozen predicted patients were CT-confirmed with GO in a median of roughly 6.8 months. The 13-signature model separated ophthalmopathy from stable hyperthyroidism with 85% to 90% sensitivity and around 84% specificity in cross-validation, and 80%/75% in the test set. Most expanded thyroid clonotypes with frequency above 0.001 were also detected in blood, suggesting blood repertoires may reflect the thyroid immune response.

Source material: peripheral blood or thyroid tissue (not recorded which). The source of this sequence is an adult man with Graves' hyperthyroidism. Rearrangement joined TRBV25-1 to TRBJ1-4; the D gene remains uncertain. For the CDR3, the sequence is CASSEFPGFGEKLFF. The DNA sequence is given as TGTGCCAGCAGTGAATTCCCGGGGTTTGGCGAAAAACTGTTTTTT.